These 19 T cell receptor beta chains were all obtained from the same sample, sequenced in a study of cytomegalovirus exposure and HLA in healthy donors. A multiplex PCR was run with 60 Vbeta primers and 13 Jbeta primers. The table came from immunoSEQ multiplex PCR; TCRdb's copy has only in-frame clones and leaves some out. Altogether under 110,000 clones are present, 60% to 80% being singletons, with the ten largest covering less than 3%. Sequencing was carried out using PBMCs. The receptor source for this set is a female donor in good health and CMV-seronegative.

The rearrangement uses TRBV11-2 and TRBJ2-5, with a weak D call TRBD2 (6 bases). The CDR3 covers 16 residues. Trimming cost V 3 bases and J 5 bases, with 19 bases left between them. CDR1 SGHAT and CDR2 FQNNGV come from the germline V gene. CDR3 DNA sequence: TGTGCCAGCAGCTTCCGGGCCCGACTAGTAGGGGAGACCCAGTACTTC. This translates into CASSFRARLVGETQYF.

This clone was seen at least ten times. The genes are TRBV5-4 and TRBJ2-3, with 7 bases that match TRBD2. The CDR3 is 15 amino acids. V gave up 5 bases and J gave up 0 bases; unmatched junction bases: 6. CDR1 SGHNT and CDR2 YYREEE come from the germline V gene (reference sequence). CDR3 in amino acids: CASSFTSVSTDTQYF. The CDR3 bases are TGTGCCAGCAGTTTTACTAGCGTTAGCACAGATACGCAGTATTTT.

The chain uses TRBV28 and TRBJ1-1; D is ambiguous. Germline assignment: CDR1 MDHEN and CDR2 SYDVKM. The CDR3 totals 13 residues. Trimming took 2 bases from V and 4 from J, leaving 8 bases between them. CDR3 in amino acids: CASSLAGGTEAFF. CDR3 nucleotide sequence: TGTGCCAGCAGTTTAGCGGGCGGCACTGAAGCTTTCTTT.

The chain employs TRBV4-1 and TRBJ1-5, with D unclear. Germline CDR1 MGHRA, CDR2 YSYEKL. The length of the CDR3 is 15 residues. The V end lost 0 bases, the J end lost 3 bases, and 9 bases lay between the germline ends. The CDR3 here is CASSQDFPYNQPQHF. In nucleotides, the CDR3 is TGCGCCAGCAGCCAAGATTTCCCCTACAATCAGCCCCAGCATTTT.

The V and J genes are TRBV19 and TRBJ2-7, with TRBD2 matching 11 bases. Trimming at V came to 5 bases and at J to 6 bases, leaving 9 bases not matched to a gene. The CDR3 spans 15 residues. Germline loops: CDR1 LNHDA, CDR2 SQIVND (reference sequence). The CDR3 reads CASSELAGAVGEQYF. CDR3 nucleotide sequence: TGTGCCAGTAGTGAACTAGCGGGAGCCGTGGGCGAGCAGTACTTC. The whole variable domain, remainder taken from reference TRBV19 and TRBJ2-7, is DGGITQSPKYLFRKEGQNVTLSCEQNLNHDAMYWYRQDPGQGLRLIYYSQIVNDFQKGDIAEGYSVSREKKESFPLTVTSAQKNPTAFYLCASSELAGAVGEQYFGPGTRLTVT.

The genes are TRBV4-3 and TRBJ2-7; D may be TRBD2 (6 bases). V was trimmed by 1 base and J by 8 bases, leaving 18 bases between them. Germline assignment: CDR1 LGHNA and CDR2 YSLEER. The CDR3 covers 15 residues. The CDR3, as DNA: TGCGCCAGCAGCCAAGGTGGGACTTCCGCTACGAAGCAGTACTTC. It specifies CASSQGGTSATKQYF.

The CDR3 protein is CASSQDITGGNYGYTF. The CDR3 DNA reads as TGTGCCAGCAGCCAAGATATAACAGGGGGGAACTATGGCTACACCTTC. The chain joins TRBV4-2 to TRBJ1-2, with 8 bases fitting TRBD1. This CDR3 has 16 residues. The ends lost 0 bases at V and 2 bases at J; junction bases unmatched: 5. Germline V gene lookup returns CDR1 LGHNA and CDR2 YNFKEQ.

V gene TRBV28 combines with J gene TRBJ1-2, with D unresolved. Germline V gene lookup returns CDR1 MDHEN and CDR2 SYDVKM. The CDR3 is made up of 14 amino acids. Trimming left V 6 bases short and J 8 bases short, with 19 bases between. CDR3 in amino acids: CASRDTGPRGGYTF. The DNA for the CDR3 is TGTGCCAGCAGGGATACCGGGCCTCGAGGGGGCTACACCTTC.

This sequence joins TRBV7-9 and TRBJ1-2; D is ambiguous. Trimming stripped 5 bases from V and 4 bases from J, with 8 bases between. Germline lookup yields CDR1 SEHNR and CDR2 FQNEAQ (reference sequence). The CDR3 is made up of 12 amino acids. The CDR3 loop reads CASSRDGYGYTF. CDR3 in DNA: TGTGCCAGCAGCCGGGATGGCTATGGCTACACCTTC.

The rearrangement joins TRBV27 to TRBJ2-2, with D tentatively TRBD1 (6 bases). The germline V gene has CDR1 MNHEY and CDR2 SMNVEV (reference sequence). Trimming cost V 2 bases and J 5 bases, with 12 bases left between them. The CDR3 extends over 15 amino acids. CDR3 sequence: CASSLLAGTTGELFF. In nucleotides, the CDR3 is TGTGCCAGCAGTTTACTGGCAGGGACAACCGGGGAGCTGTTTTTT.

CDR3 region: CASSLVSANTGELFF. The DNA of the CDR3 is TGTGCCAGCAGCTTAGTCTCAGCGAACACCGGGGAGCTGTTTTTT. The chain has TRBV7-8 and TRBJ2-2; D call uncertain. In germline, CDR1 is SGHVS, CDR2 FQNEAQ. The V gene lost 1 base and the J gene lost 0 bases, with 6 bases spanning the gap. The CDR3 consists of 15 residues.

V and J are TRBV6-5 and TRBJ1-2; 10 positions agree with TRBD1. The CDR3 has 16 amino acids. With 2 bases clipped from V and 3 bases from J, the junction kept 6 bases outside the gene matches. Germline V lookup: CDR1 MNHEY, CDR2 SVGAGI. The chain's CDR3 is CASSYMFGQGDYGYTF. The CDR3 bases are TGTGCCAGCAGTTACATGTTTGGACAGGGGGACTATGGCTACACCTTC.

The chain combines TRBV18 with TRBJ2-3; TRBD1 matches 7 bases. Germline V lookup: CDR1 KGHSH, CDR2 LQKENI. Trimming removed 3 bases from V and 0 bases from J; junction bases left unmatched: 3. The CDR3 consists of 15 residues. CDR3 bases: TGTGCCAGCTCACCTACAGGGGCGAGCACAGATACGCAGTATTTT. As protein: CASSPTGASTDTQYF.

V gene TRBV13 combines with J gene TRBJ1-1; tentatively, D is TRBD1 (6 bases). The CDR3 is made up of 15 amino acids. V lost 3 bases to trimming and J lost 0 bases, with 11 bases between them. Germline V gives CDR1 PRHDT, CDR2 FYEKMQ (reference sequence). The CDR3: CASSLGGLMNTEAFF. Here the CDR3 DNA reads TGTGCCAGCAGCTTGGGGGGGCTAATGAACACTGAAGCTTTCTTT.

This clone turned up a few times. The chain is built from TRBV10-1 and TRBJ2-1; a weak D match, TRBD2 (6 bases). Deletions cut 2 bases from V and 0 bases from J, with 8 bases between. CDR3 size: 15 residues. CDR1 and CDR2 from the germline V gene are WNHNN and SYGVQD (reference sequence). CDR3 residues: CASSEGTSSYNEQFF. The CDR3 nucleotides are TGCGCCAGCAGTGAGGGGACTTCCTCCTACAATGAGCAGTTCTTC.

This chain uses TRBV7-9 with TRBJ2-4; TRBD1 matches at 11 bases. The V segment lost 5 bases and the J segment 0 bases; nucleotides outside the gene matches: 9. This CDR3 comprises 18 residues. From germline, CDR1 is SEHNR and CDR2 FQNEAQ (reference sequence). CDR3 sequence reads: CASSADRGRSLAKNIQYF. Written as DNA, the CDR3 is TGTGCCAGCAGCGCGGACAGGGGGCGCAGTCTAGCCAAAAACATTCAGTACTTC.

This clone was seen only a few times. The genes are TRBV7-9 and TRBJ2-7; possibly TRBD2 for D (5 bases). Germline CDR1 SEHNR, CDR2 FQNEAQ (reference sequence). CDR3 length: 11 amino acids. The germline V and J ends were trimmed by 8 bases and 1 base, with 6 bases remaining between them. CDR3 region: CASEGSYEQYF. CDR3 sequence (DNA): TGTGCCAGCGAGGGATCCTACGAGCAGTACTTC.

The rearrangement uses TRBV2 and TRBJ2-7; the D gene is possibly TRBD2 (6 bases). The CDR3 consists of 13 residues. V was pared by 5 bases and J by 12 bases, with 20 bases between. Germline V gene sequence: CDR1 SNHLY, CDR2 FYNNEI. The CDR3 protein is CASSQGGNPGWYF. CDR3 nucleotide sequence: TGTGCCAGCAGTCAGGGCGGGAACCCAGGTTGGTACTTC. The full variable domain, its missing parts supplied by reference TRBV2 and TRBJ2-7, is EPEVTQTPSHQVTQMGQEVILRCVPISNHLYFYWYRQILGQKVEFLVSFYNNEISEKSEIFDDQFSVERPDGSNFTLKIRSTKLEDSAMYFCASSQGGNPGWYFGPGTRLTVT.

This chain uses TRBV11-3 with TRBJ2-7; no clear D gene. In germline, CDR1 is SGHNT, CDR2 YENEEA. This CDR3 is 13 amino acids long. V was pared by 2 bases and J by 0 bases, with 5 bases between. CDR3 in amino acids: CASSLLSSYEQYF. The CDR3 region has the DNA TGTGCCAGCAGCTTACTAAGCTCCTACGAGCAGTACTTC.